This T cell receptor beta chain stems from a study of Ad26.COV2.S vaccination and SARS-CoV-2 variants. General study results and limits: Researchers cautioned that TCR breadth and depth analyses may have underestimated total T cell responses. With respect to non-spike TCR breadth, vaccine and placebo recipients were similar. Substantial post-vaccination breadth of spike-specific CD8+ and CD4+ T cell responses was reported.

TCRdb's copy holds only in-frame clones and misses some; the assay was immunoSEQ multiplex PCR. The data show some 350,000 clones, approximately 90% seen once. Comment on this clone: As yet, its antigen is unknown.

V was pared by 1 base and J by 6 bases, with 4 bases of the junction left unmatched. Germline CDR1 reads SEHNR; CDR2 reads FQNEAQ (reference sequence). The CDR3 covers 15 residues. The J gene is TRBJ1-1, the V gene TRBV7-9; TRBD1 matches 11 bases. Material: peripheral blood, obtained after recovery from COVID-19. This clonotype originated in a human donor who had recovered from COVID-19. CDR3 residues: CASSLGGQGASEAFF. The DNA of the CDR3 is TGTGCCAGCAGCTTAGGAGGACAGGGGGCCTCTGAAGCTTTCTTT.